This is a list of T cell receptor beta chains from one sample in a study of control samples from healthy donors and cancer patients. TCRdb's copy holds only in-frame clones and misses some; the assay was immunoSEQ multiplex PCR. The sample carries about 220,000 clones, about 95% recorded once. What was sequenced was blood. These receptors originate from a man aged 45-65 years in good health. The CDR3 runs from the conserved cysteine through the conserved F or W. Each record gives: clone size, V gene, J gene, D gene, CDR3 protein, CDR3 DNA. A D gene is named only where the DNA matches it firmly. Only some rows state a clone size, as once, few, many or a class for expanded clones.

>.|TRBV5-1|TRBJ1-1|.
CASSLVGPTKNTEAFF
TGCGCCAGCAGCTTGGTGGGGCCGACGAAGAACACTGAAGCTTTCTTT
>.|TRBV6-5|TRBJ1-5|TRBD1
CASSYRQGHQPQHF
TGTGCCAGCAGTTATAGACAGGGACATCAGCCCCAGCATTTT
>.|TRBV3-1/TRBV3-2|TRBJ2-4|.
CASSQDLYRDVALAKNIQYF
TGTGCCAGCAGCCAAGATTTATACAGGGATGTGGCTCTAGCCAAAAACATTCAGTACTTC
>few|TRBV5-4|TRBJ2-2|.
CASSLTGSLRTGELFF
TGTGCCAGCAGCTTGACGGGATCCCTACGCACCGGGGAGCTGTTTTTT
>.|TRBV7-3|TRBJ2-7|.
CASSLGPMGSYEQYF
TGTGCCAGCAGCTTAGGACCCATGGGCTCCTACGAGCAGTACTTC
>.|TRBV5-1|TRBJ1-6|TRBD1
CASSLGNRGRLDNSPLHF
TGCGCCAGCAGCTTGGGAAACAGGGGGCGGCTTGATAATTCACCCCTCCACTTT
>.|TRBV7-2|TRBJ2-2|.
CASSPRPDPPNTGELFF
TGTGCCAGCAGCCCGAGGCCAGATCCACCTAACACCGGGGAGCTGTTTTTT
>.|TRBV20-1|TRBJ2-1|TRBD2
CSASQPGGPYNEQFF
TGCAGTGCTAGTCAACCGGGGGGGCCCTACAATGAGCAGTTCTTC
>.|TRBV3-1/TRBV3-2|TRBJ2-3|.
CASSQGRRTDTQYF
TGTGCCAGCAGCCAAGGCCGCCGCACAGATACGCAGTATTTT
>.|TRBV28|TRBJ1-1|TRBD1
CASRWTGVEAFF
TGTGCCAGCAGATGGACAGGGGTCGAAGCTTTCTTT
>.|TRBV7-2|TRBJ1-5|TRBD1
CASGQGGSNQPQHF
TGTGCCAGCGGACAGGGGGGCAGCAATCAGCCCCAGCATTTT
>.|TRBV5-8|TRBJ2-5|TRBD2
CASSDGLAGGPQETQYF
TGTGCCAGCAGCGACGGACTAGCGGGGGGGCCTCAAGAGACCCAGTACTTC
>.|TRBV7-3|TRBJ1-1|TRBD1
CASRMTGASEAFF
TGTGCCAGCCGAATGACAGGGGCATCTGAAGCTTTCTTT
>.|TRBV5-1|TRBJ2-5|.
CASSLIVEETQYF
TGCGCCAGCAGCTTGATAGTTGAAGAGACCCAGTACTTC
>.|TRBV5-1|TRBJ1-4|TRBD1
CASSTGQGAGEKLFF
TGCGCCAGCAGCACCGGACAGGGCGCGGGAGAAAAACTGTTTTTT
>.|TRBV27|TRBJ1-5|.
CASSQGPGNGPQPQHF
TGTGCCAGCAGCCAGGGGCCGGGAAATGGCCCTCAGCCCCAGCATTTT
>once|TRBV2|TRBJ1-5|TRBD1
CASSVGDRGFSQPQHF
TGTGCCAGCAGTGTAGGGGACAGGGGGTTTAGTCAGCCCCAGCATTTT
>.|TRBV18|TRBJ1-1|TRBD1
CASSPSTGVAVTEAFF
TGTGCCAGCTCACCATCGACAGGGGTGGCGGTCACTGAAGCTTTCTTT
>.|TRBV11-1|TRBJ1-6|TRBD1
CASSLGQGHYNSPLHF
TGTGCCAGCAGCCTGGGACAGGGCCACTATAATTCACCCCTCCACTTT
>.|TRBV27|TRBJ2-7|.
CASSFRRSSYEQYF
TGTGCCAGCAGTTTCCGGCGGAGCTCCTACGAGCAGTACTTC
>.|TRBV7-8|TRBJ1-6|.
CASIAGGGSNSPLHF
TGTGCCAGCATTGCGGGGGGCGGTAGTAATTCACCCCTCCACTTT
>.|TRBV19|TRBJ1-2|.
CASSGGDGYTF
TGTGCCAGTAGTGGCGGGGATGGCTACACCTTC
>.|TRBV28|TRBJ1-1|.
CASSQGRITGAFF
TGTGCCAGCAGCCAGGGAAGGATAACCGGAGCTTTCTTT
>.|TRBV10-2|TRBJ1-5|.
CASSGGKGSGNQPQHF
TGCGCCAGCAGTGGGGGGAAGGGTAGCGGCAATCAGCCCCAGCATTTT
>.|TRBV19|TRBJ2-1|.
CASSMTGSSYNEQFF
TGTGCCAGTAGTATGACGGGAAGCTCCTACAATGAGCAGTTCTTC
>.|TRBV28|TRBJ1-5|.
CASSAGRVGIQPQHF
TGTGCCAGCAGTGCCGGGAGGGTGGGAATTCAGCCCCAGCATTTT
>.|TRBV7-6|TRBJ2-1|TRBD2
CASSPPGLALEQFF
TGTGCCAGCAGCCCGCCGGGACTAGCACTCGAGCAGTTCTTC
>.|TRBV11-1|TRBJ1-1|.
CASSLAGGLNTEAFF
TGTGCCAGCAGCTTAGCTGGGGGCTTGAACACTGAAGCTTTCTTT
>.|TRBV5-1|TRBJ2-5|.
CASSEQLQETQYF
TGCGCCAGCAGCGAACAGCTCCAAGAGACCCAGTACTTC